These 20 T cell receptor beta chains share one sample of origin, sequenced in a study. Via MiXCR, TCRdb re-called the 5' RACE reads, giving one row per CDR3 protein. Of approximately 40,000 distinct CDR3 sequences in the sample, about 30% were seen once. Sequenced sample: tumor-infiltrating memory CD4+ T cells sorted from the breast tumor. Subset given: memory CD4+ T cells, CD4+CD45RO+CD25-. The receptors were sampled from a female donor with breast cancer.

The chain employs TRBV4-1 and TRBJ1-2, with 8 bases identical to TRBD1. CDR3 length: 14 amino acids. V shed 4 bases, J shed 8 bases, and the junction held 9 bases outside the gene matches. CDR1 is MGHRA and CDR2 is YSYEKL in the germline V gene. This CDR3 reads CASSPTGQALGYTF. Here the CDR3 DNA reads TGCGCCAGCAGCCCGACGGGACAGGCACTCGGCTACACCTTC.

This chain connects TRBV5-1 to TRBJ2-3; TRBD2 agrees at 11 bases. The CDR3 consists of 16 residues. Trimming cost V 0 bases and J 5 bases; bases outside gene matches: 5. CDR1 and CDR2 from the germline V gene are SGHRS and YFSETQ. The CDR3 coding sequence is TGCGCCAGCAGCTTGGGTACTAGCGGGAGCCAAGATACGCAGTATTTT. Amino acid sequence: CASSLGTSGSQDTQYF. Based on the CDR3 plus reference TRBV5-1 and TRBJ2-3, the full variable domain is KAGVTQTPRYLIKTRGQQVTLSCSPISGHRSVSWYQQTPGQGLQFLFEYFSETQRNKGNFPGRFSGRQFSNSRSEMNVSTLELGDSALYLCASSLGTSGSQDTQYFGPGTRLTVL.

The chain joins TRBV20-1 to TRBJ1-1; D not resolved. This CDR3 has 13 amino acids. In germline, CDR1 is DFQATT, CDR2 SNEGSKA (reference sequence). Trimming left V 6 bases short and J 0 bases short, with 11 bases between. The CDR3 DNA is TGCAGTGCCAAGACGGAAATGAACACTGAAGCTTTCTTT. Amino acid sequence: CSAKTEMNTEAFF.

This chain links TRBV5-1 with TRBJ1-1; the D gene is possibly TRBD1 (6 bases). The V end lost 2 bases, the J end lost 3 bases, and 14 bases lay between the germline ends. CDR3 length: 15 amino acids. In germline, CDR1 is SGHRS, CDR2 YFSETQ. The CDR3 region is CASSFTGISDTEAFF. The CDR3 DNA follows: TGCGCCAGCAGCTTTACAGGGATAAGTGACACTGAAGCTTTCTTT.

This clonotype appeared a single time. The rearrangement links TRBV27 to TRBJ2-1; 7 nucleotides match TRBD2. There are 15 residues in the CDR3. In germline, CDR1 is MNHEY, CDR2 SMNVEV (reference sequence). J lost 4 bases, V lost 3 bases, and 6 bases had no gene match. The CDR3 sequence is CASSLGLAEYNEQFF. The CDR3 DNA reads TGTGCCAGCAGTTTGGGGCTAGCGGAGTACAATGAGCAGTTCTTC.

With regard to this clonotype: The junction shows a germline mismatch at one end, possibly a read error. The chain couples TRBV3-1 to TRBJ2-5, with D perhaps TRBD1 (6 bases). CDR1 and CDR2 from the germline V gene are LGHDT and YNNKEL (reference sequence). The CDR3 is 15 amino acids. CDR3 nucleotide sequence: TGTGCCAGCAACCAAGATGCCAGGGGTGGAGAGACCCAGTACTTC. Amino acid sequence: CASNQDARGGETQYF.

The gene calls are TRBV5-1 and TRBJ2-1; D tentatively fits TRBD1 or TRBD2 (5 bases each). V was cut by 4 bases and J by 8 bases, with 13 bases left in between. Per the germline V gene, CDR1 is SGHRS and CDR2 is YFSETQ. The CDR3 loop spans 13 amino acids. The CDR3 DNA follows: TGCGCCAGCAGCCGGGGACCCGGGGATGAGCAGTTCTTC. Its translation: CASSRGPGDEQFF.

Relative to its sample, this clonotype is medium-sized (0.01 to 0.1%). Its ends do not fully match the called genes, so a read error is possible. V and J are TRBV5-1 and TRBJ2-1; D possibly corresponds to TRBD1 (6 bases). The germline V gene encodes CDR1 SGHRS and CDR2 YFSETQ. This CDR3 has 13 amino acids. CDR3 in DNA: TGCGCCAGCAGCTTGGGGGGACACAAGGAGCAGTTCTTC. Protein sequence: CASSLGGHKEQFF.

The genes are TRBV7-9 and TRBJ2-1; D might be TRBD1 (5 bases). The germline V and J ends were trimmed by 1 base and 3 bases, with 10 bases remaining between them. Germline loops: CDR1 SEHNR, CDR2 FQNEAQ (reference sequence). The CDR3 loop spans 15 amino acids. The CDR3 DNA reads TGTGCCAGCAGCTTAGAGCACAGGAGCTACAATGAGCAGTTCTTC. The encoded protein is CASSLEHRSYNEQFF.

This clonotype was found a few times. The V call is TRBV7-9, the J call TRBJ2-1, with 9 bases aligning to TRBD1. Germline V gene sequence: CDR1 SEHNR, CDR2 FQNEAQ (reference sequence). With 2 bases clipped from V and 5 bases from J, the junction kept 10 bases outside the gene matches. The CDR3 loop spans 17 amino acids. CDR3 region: CASSLPDGQGTNNEQFF. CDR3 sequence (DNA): TGTGCCAGCAGCTTACCCGATGGACAGGGGACAAACAATGAGCAGTTCTTC.

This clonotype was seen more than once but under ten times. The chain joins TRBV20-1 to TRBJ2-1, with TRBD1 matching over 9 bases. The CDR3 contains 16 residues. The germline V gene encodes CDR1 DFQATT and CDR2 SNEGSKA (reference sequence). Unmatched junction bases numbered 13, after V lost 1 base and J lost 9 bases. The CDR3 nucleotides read TGCAGTGCTAGAGTTAGAGGGACAGGGCCCTCGGCTGAGCAGTTCTTC. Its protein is CSARVRGTGPSAEQFF.

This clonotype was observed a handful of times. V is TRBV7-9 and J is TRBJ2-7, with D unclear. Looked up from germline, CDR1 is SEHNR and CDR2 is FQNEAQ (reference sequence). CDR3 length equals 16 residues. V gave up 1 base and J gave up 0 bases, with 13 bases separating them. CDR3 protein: CASSLGRSFPSYEQYF. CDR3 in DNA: TGTGCCAGCAGCTTAGGGCGTTCTTTCCCCTCCTACGAGCAGTACTTC.

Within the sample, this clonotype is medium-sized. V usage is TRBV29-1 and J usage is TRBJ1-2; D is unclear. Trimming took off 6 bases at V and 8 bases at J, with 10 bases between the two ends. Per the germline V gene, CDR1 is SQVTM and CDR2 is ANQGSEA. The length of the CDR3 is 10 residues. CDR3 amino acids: CSVETGGYTF. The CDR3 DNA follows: TGCAGCGTCGAGACGGGCGGCTACACCTTC.

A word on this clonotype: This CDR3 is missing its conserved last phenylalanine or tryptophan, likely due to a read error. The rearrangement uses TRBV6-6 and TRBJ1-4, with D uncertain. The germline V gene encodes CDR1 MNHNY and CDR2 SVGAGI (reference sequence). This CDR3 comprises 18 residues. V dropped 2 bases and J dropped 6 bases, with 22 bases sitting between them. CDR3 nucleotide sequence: TGTGCCAGCAGTTACCGCCTAATTCCTGTGCTTGATGATGAAAAACTGTTTTTA. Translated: CASSYRLIPVLDDEKLFL.

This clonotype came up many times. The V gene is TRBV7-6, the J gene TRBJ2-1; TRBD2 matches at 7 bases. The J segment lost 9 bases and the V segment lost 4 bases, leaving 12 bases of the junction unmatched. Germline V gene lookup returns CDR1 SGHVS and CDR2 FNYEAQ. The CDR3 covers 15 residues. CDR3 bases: TGTGCCAGCAGCTCCCTCAGTGGGAGGGCCGGTGAGCAGTTCTTC. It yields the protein CASSSLSGRAGEQFF.

CDR3 protein: CASSYFTGGEKLFF. The CDR3 DNA follows: TGTGCCAGCAGCTATTTTACCGGGGGCGAAAAACTGTTTTTT. The chain has TRBV7-2 and TRBJ1-4; D might be TRBD1 (6 bases). The length of the CDR3 is 14 residues. CDR1 and CDR2 (germline): SGHTA, FQGNSA. V lost 4 bases and J lost 8, with 14 bases in between.

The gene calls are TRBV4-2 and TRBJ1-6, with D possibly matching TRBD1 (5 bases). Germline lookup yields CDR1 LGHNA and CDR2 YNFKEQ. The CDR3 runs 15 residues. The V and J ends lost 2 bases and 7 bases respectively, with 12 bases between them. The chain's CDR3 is CASSQTTALNSPLHF. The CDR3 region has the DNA TGTGCCAGCAGCCAAACGACAGCTCTAAATTCACCCCTCCACTTT.

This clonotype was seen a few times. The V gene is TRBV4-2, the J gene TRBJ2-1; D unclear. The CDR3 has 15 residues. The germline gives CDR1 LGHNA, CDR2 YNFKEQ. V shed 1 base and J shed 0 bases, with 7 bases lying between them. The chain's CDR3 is CASSQGQASYNEQFF. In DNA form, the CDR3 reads TGTGCCAGCAGCCAAGGGCAGGCCTCCTACAATGAGCAGTTCTTC.

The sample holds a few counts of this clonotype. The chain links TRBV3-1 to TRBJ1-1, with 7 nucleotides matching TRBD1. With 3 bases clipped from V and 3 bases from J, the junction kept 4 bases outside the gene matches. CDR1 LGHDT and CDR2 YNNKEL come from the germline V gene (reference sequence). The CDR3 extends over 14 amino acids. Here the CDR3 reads CASSQTGRDTEAFF. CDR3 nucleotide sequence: TGTGCCAGCAGCCAGACAGGGAGGGACACTGAAGCTTTCTTT.

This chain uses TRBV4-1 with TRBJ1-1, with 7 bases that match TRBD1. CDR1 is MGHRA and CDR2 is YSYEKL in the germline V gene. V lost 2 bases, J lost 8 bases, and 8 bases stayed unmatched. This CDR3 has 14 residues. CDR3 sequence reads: CASSQPTGITEAFF. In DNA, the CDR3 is TGCGCCAGCAGCCAACCGACAGGGATCACGGAAGCTTTCTTT.